The rows below give T cell receptor beta chains drawn from one sample of a study of blood T cell repertoires in COVID-19. The data were produced by immunoSEQ multiplex PCR, yet TCRdb's version contains in-frame clones alone and is incomplete. Of approximately 190,000 clones in the sample, roughly 80% were seen once. Sequenced material: peripheral blood. These receptors came from a young woman with acute or convalescent COVID-19. CDR3s include the opening cysteine and the closing phenylalanine or tryptophan. D genes are given only for firm matches. Clone sizes are given selectively: once, few, many, or a class where the clone is expanded.

>TRBJ1-2|TRBD1|NA|TRBV7-9
CASSLDLRDRGFHGYTF
TGTGCCAGCAGCTTAGATCTCCGGGACAGGGGGTTTCATGGCTACACCTTC
>TRBJ2-1|TRBD1|NA|TRBV28
CASSSGGGEQFF
TGTGCCAGCAGTTCAGGGGGCGGTGAGCAGTTCTTC
>TRBJ1-2|NA|few|TRBV18
CASSPGGDYGYTF
TGTGCCAGCTCACCCGGCGGGGACTATGGCTACACCTTC
>TRBJ2-5|NA|NA|TRBV7-2
CASSFGAQETQYF
TGTGCCAGCAGCTTTGGGGCCCAAGAGACCCAGTACTTC
>TRBJ2-5|TRBD2|NA|TRBV15
CATSREAGAQYF
TGTGCCACCAGCAGAGAGGCGGGAGCCCAGTACTTC
>TRBJ2-7|NA|NA|TRBV3-1/TRBV3-2
CASSQGQYEQYF
TGTGCCAGCAGCCAAGGACAATACGAGCAGTACTTC
>TRBJ1-5|NA|NA|TRBV2
CASSLSHRLSNQPQHF
TGTGCCAGCAGTTTAAGTCACAGGTTAAGCAATCAGCCCCAGCATTTT
>TRBJ1-2|NA|NA|TRBV30
CAWSTGLTNYGYTF
TGTGCCTGGAGTACAGGGCTGACTAACTATGGCTACACCTTC
>TRBJ1-3|NA|NA|TRBV5-5
CASGGAGGNTIYF
TGTGCCAGCGGCGGTGCAGGGGGAAACACCATATATTTT
>TRBJ2-2|NA|few|TRBV6-2/TRBV6-3
CASSLPAGTNTGELFF
TGTGCCAGCAGTCTCCCAGCAGGGACTAACACCGGGGAGCTGTTTTTT
>TRBJ2-7|TRBD2|NA|TRBV11-3
CASSPTSGSYEQYF
TGTGCCAGCAGCCCGACTAGCGGCTCATACGAGCAGTACTTC
>TRBJ1-3|TRBD1|NA|TRBV7-2
CASSPGQAGNTIYF
TGTGCCAGCAGCCCGGGACAGGCTGGAAACACCATATATTTT
>TRBJ1-1|NA|NA|TRBV5-1
CASSFAGGKAEAFF
TGCGCCAGCAGTTTCGCAGGAGGGAAGGCTGAAGCTTTCTTT
>TRBJ1-4|NA|NA|TRBV28
CASSSTGRREKLFF
TGTGCCAGCAGTTCGACAGGCCGAAGGGAAAAACTGTTTTTT
>TRBJ2-2|TRBD2|NA|TRBV3-1/TRBV3-2
CASSDRIGTRHRTGELFF
TGTGCCAGCAGCGACAGGATTGGGACTAGGCACCGAACCGGGGAGCTGTTTTTT
>TRBJ1-3|NA|few|TRBV6-5
CASSYLVPTSGNTIYF
TGTGCCAGCAGTTACTTAGTTCCTACCTCTGGAAACACCATATATTTT
>TRBJ1-2|NA|NA|TRBV6-5
CASSFPDKRSYGYTF
TGTGCCAGCAGTTTTCCGGACAAACGGAGCTATGGCTACACCTTC
>TRBJ2-3|NA|NA|TRBV2
CASSALQGLTDTQYF
TGTGCCAGCAGTGCACTACAGGGATTGACAGATACGCAGTATTTT
>TRBJ2-2|TRBD2|NA|TRBV24-1
CATSDMTSGDTNTGELFF
TGTGCCACCAGTGACATGACTAGCGGGGATACGAACACCGGGGAGCTGTTTTTT
>TRBJ1-2|NA|NA|TRBV28
CASSLYGVGYTF
TGTGCCAGCAGTTTATACGGGGTGGGCTACACCTTC
>TRBJ2-7|NA|NA|TRBV19
CASSNIGGYEQYF
TGTGCCAGTTCAAATATCGGCGGCTACGAGCAGTACTTC
>TRBJ1-4|NA|NA|TRBV5-6
CASSTDSRNEKLFF
TGTGCCAGCAGCACGGACAGTCGGAATGAAAAACTGTTTTTT
>TRBJ1-5|NA|few|TRBV18
CASSPPARGSNQPQHF
TGTGCCAGCTCACCGCCTGCTAGGGGCAGCAATCAGCCCCAGCATTTT
>TRBJ2-1|NA|NA|TRBV7-2
CASSLIDNEQFF
TGTGCCAGCAGCTTAATCGACAATGAGCAGTTCTTC
>TRBJ1-2|TRBD1|many|TRBV4-2
CASSRTGTGGNGYTF
TGTGCCAGCAGCAGGACCGGGACAGGGGGAAATGGCTACACCTTC
>TRBJ1-5|TRBD1|NA|TRBV28
CASSKTGGMGNQPQHF
TGTGCCAGCAGTAAGACAGGGGGCATGGGCAATCAGCCCCAGCATTTT
>TRBJ1-5|TRBD1|NA|TRBV27
CASSFKTGGNQPQHF
TGTGCCAGCAGTTTCAAAACAGGGGGCAATCAGCCCCAGCATTTT
>TRBJ1-3|NA|NA|TRBV7-9
CASSASGTGNTIYF
TGTGCCAGCAGCGCGTCAGGGACTGGAAACACCATATATTTT
>TRBJ1-2|TRBD1|NA|TRBV28
CASSPTGVYYGYTF
TGTGCCAGCAGTCCAACAGGGGTTTACTATGGCTACACCTTC
>TRBJ2-5|NA|NA|TRBV7-8
CASSFQYQETQYF
TGTGCCAGCAGCTTTCAGTACCAAGAGACCCAGTACTTC